This T cell receptor (beta chain) appears in the sequencing data of a study of robustness of blood B and T cell sequencing (dated by TCRdb to the late 2010s). For the study in its entirety: The study was designed to determine how much peripheral blood is required to reliably characterize an individual's TCRbeta and IgG repertoires. TCRbeta and IgG repertoires were quantified in each of the roughly 10 independently drawn blood samples. Two replicate TCRbeta cDNA libraries were prepared from one shared RNA pool from a single 10 ml draw, serving as technical replicates.

Broader findings and caveats from the paper: Evidence of cross-contamination, likely caused by batch processing, was seen in one pair of TCRbeta libraries, and the UMI-sequence pairs shared between the two libraries were removed. Every single 10 ml sample contained the 1,000 most abundant TCRbeta clonotypes from the pooled draws. Immediate fractionation was required for EDTA tubes, so the use of EDTA tubes in multi-site collections was limited. Overlap of rare TCRbeta clonotypes did not improve with pooling tubes, implying much larger blood volumes would be needed to capture them. When 3 or 4 tubes (about 26-40 ml blood) were combined, saturation was approached in coverage of the top 10,000 TCRbeta clonotypes. A full plateau was not reached by TCRbeta rarefaction curves, suggesting under-sequencing or many low-abundance clonotypes. Of the top 10,000 TCRbeta clonotypes in one technical replicate library, 90% to 95% were also found in the other technical replicate library.

The sample holds one count of this clonotype. Its recognized antigen is unknown. One base away there is no much larger clone; base qualities are not given. TCRbeta repertoires were measured from mRNA instead of genomic DNA, an approach that captures expressed receptors. Leukocytes from the buffy coat were collected into Trizol, and RNA was extracted using the Direct-zol RNA MiniPrep Plus kit with no cell sorting. EDTA blood tubes were centrifuged immediately at 4°C to separate plasma, buffy coat and red blood cells. Receptor amplification or capture employed PCR. For sequencing, an Illumina MiSeq was employed. Synthesis of cDNA relied on SMARTScribe reverse transcriptase together with a 5' template-switch oligo that added a universal priming site. Each cDNA molecule was tagged by a 12-nucleotide random unique molecular identifier (UMI) carried on the template-switch oligo. During reverse transcription, TCRbeta transcripts were targeted by chain-specific reverse primers. Uracil DNA glycosylase treatment was used to remove residual template-switch adapters, and a Qiagen MinElute kit was used to purify the cDNA. For the first PCR, 20 to 25 cycles were run with KAPA HiFi HotStart ReadyMix and step-out primers, split across four 50 ul reactions. Before any further amplification, the products of the first-round PCR were gel-purified. Illumina Nextera adapters were attached in a second PCR of around 8 cycles, and the libraries were then purified and pooled. For each TCRbeta molecule, the UMI barcode was captured by a 50-nucleotide 5' read. Per the original workflow: Using the MIGEC toolkit, reads were grouped by UMI into consensus reads. Forward and reverse consensus reads were merged with PEAR to produce final reads. Identical UMI-sequence pairs found in more than one library were treated as cross-sample contamination and removed by a custom decontamination script. MIGMAP, a wrapper around IgBLAST, was used for V(D)J assignment and CDR3 extraction. TCR clonotypes were defined by identical V gene, J gene and CDR3 amino acid sequence; CDR1 and CDR2 were not sequenced. In-frame beta chains were kept once TCRdb had trimmed the public reads at Q25 with fastp and called clones with MiXCR. Under each unique CDR3 protein, matching rows form one entry showing the most common genes and DNA. Here the V and J calls rest on TCRdb's processing, not on the authors' analysis. This sample gives under 2,000 distinct CDR3 sequences in total; over 50% of them show up just once. 40% of the sample comes from the top ten.

There are 16 amino acids in the CDR3, from cysteine to phenylalanine inclusive. Only the CDR3 part of the read is kept: 48 bases, read in frame from the first base. The CDR1 and CDR2 encoded by the germline V gene are SGHVS and FQNEAQ. V is reduced by 1 base and J by 4 bases, leaving a spacing of 13 bases between them. Sequencing was done on a sample of peripheral blood. The TCR sequence derives from a human donor in good health. The chain is encoded by TRBV7-8 joined to TRBJ2-2, with a weak D call of TRBD2 (5 bases match). In nucleotides, the sequence is TGTGCCAGCAGCTTAGAGGACTGGCCGGGCACCGGGGAGCTGTTTTTT. It translates to CASSLEDWPGTGELFF.